What follows are 20 T cell receptor beta chains derived from one specimen sequenced in a study of T cell responses to AZD1222 COVID-19 vaccine. Sequencing was performed with immunoSEQ multiplex PCR; in TCRdb, only in-frame clones are kept and a portion is missing. This table lists over 140,000 clones. Sequencing was carried out using peripheral blood. These receptors were obtained from an adult in good health.

This rearrangement joins TRBV29-1 to TRBJ1-2; D is perhaps TRBD1 (5 bases). This CDR3 region has 12 residues. Germline CDR1 is SQVTM and CDR2 is ANQGSEA. The V gene lost 3 bases and the J gene lost 4 bases, with 9 bases spanning the gap. CDR3 nucleotides: TGCAGCGTTGAGTCGACAGCCTATGGCTACACCTTC. This encodes CSVESTAYGYTF.

V is TRBV10-3 and J is TRBJ1-5, with 7 bases fitting TRBD1. Per germline, CDR1 ENHRY and CDR2 SYGVKD. The CDR3 sequence is 15 residues long. V was clipped by 4 bases and J by 6 bases; unmatched bases: 9. As DNA, the CDR3 is TGTGCCATCAGTGCCGAGAAGGGGGCAGGTCAGCCCCAGCATTTT. It codes for CAISAEKGAGQPQHF.

CDR3: CASSLPTEETQYF. Here the CDR3 DNA reads TGTGCCAGCAGCTTACCCACCGAAGAGACCCAGTACTTC. V gene TRBV5-4 combines with J gene TRBJ2-5; no definite D call. The germline V gene encodes CDR1 SGHNT and CDR2 YYREEE (reference sequence). The CDR3 length is 13 residues. Between the trimmed V and J ends, which lost 2 bases and 3 bases, there was a span of 8 bases.

V and J are TRBV9 and TRBJ1-2, with D tentatively TRBD1 (5 bases). The CDR3 spans 16 residues. The germline gives CDR1 SGDLS, CDR2 YYNGEE. V was shortened by 0 bases and J by 4 bases, with 16 bases between the two germline ends. CDR3 in amino acids: CASSVEGPSPGYGYTF. The CDR3 bases are TGTGCCAGCAGCGTAGAGGGGCCCTCCCCGGGCTATGGCTACACCTTC.

This sequence joins TRBV27 and TRBJ1-2, with a weak D call TRBD1 (6 bases). V was shortened by 4 bases and J by 7 bases, with 13 bases between the two germline ends. The CDR3 runs to 13 residues. CDR1 is MNHEY and CDR2 is SMNVEV in the germline V gene (reference sequence). CDR3 DNA sequence: TGTGCCAGCAGTTCCATTTCGGGGGCTGGCTACACCTTC. Protein product: CASSSISGAGYTF.

The chain recombines TRBV4-1 with TRBJ1-1; TRBD1 matches 8 bases. The CDR3 consists of 15 residues. The V and J ends lost 3 bases and 1 base, in that order; junction bases with no gene match: 4. CDR1 and CDR2 from the germline V gene are MGHRA and YSYEKL. CDR3: CASSQRTGRNTEAFF. As DNA, the CDR3 is TGCGCCAGCAGCCAGAGGACAGGGAGGAACACTGAAGCTTTCTTT.

The V call is TRBV10-3, the J call TRBJ2-3, with 7 bases fitting TRBD2. CDR3 size: 15 residues. The germline V gene encodes CDR1 ENHRY and CDR2 SYGVKD. Trimming cost V 3 bases and J 2 bases; bases outside gene matches: 5. Written as DNA, the CDR3 is TGTGCCATCAGTGATGGCGGGGGAATCACAGATACGCAGTATTTT. This gives the protein CAISDGGGITDTQYF.

V gene TRBV7-9 combines with J gene TRBJ2-2, with D perhaps TRBD1 or TRBD2 (5 bases each). The length of the CDR3 is 13 residues. Germline V gene data show CDR1 as SEHNR and CDR2 as FQNEAQ (reference sequence). V was trimmed by 11 bases and J by 5 bases, leaving 15 bases between them. The CDR3 is CAGESGSTGELFF. The CDR3 bases are TGTGCCGGGGAGTCAGGGTCAACCGGGGAGCTGTTTTTT.

The V gene is TRBV6-4, the J gene TRBJ2-3, with 12 positions matching TRBD2. From germline, CDR1 is MRHNA and CDR2 SNTAGT. CDR3 length: 15 amino acids. V gave up 3 bases and J gave up 4 bases; unmatched junction bases: 2. Written as DNA, the CDR3 is TGTGCCAGCAGTGAGCTAGCGGGGGGGCCAGATACGCAGTATTTT. Amino acid sequence: CASSELAGGPDTQYF.

The chain employs TRBV9 and TRBJ2-1; 10 positions agree with TRBD2. This CDR3 is 16 amino acids long. The germline CDR1 and CDR2 sequences are SGDLS and YYNGEE. V trimming: 3 bases; J trimming: 3 bases; junction bases outside the gene matches: 6. CDR3 coding DNA: TGTGCCAGCAGCGCAGAAGCGGGGGGGATCTACAATGAGCAGTTCTTC. It yields the protein CASSAEAGGIYNEQFF.

The CDR3 loop is CATSKNRQAGNTIYF. The CDR3 nucleotides are TGTGCCACCAGCAAAAACAGACAAGCTGGAAACACCATATATTTT. The chain recombines TRBV15 with TRBJ1-3; D not resolved. Trimming removed 4 bases from V and 2 bases from J, with 12 bases in between. Germline V gives CDR1 LNHNV, CDR2 YYDKDF (reference sequence). The CDR3 consists of 15 residues.

J is TRBJ1-1 and V is TRBV7-8; D remains unclear. This CDR3 has 16 amino acids. V was trimmed by 5 bases and J by 1 base, leaving 17 bases between them. Germline CDR1 is SGHVS and CDR2 is FQNEAQ. The CDR3 coding sequence is TGTGCCAGCAGCCGGAATAGCGGACGTTCGAACACTGAAGCTTTCTTT. Its protein is CASSRNSGRSNTEAFF.

The chain carries TRBV6-1 and TRBJ1-5; D ambiguous. This CDR3 comprises 11 residues. V shed 3 bases and J shed 6 bases, with 3 bases lying between them. Per the germline V gene, CDR1 is MNHNS and CDR2 is SASEGT. The CDR3 is CASSELQPQHF. CDR3 sequence (DNA): TGTGCCAGCAGTGAGCTTCAGCCCCAGCATTTT.

This sequence joins TRBV9 and TRBJ1-3; perhaps TRBD1 as D (5 bases). This CDR3 is 14 amino acids long. Germline values: CDR1 SGDLS, CDR2 YYNGEE. Trimming took off 0 bases at V and 8 bases at J, with 12 bases between the two ends. The CDR3 protein is CASSVGDGLDTIYF. The CDR3 DNA reads TGTGCCAGCAGCGTAGGGGACGGCCTGGACACCATATATTTT. Together with reference TRBV9 and TRBJ1-3, the CDR3 gives the full variable domain: DSGVTQTPKHLITATGQRVTLRCSPRSGDLSVYWYQQSLDQGLQFLIQYYNGEERAKGNILERFSAQQFPDLHSELNLSSLELGDSALYFCASSVGDGLDTIYFGEGSWLTVV.

The chain combines TRBV3-1 (or the pseudogene TRBV3-2) with TRBJ1-4; 8 bases line up with TRBD1. Trimming removed 3 bases from V and 3 bases from J; junction bases left unmatched: 3. The CDR3 spans 15 residues. CDR1 is LGHDT and CDR2 is YNNKEL in the germline V gene (reference sequence). As DNA, the CDR3 is TGTGCCAGCAGCCACAGGGGGCTAGCTAATGAAAAACTGTTTTTT. Protein product: CASSHRGLANEKLFF.

The chain has TRBV2 and TRBJ2-4; TRBD2 might be the D (5 bases). Germline V gives CDR1 SNHLY, CDR2 FYNNEI. The CDR3 totals 12 residues. V was clipped by 4 bases and J by 7 bases, with 8 bases between them. This CDR3 reads CASSASFNIQYF. The CDR3 nucleotides are TGTGCCAGCAGTGCTAGCTTCAACATTCAGTACTTC.

This chain links TRBV20-1 with TRBJ1-2; D ambiguous. The CDR3 runs to 11 residues. The V and J ends lost 3 bases and 7 bases respectively, with 9 bases between them. Germline assignment: CDR1 DFQATT and CDR2 SNEGSKA (reference sequence). CDR3: CSARTVPGYTF. Written as DNA, the CDR3 is TGCAGTGCTAGGACCGTTCCTGGCTACACCTTC.

This sequence joins TRBV6-2 or TRBV6-3 and TRBJ2-5; tentatively, D is TRBD1 or TRBD2 (7 bases each). Germline V CDR1 and CDR2: MNHEY, SVGEGT. The CDR3 length is 18 residues. V lost 6 bases and J 5 bases, leaving 28 bases between the germline ends. The CDR3 sequence is CASSPGEGAVISRETQYF. The CDR3 DNA reads TGTGCCAGCAGCCCTGGGGAGGGGGCTGTCATCTCCAGGGAGACCCAGTACTTC.

The rearrangement joins TRBV15 to TRBJ2-3; D is possibly TRBD2 (6 bases). V gave up 1 base and J gave up 5 bases, with 16 bases separating them. The germline V gene encodes CDR1 LNHNV and CDR2 YYDKDF (reference sequence). This CDR3 is 16 amino acids long. DNA for the CDR3: TGTGCCACCAGCAGAGGGGACTTAGAGGCGAAAGATACGCAGTATTTT. It specifies CATSRGDLEAKDTQYF. Full variable domain (rest looked up from reference TRBV15 and TRBJ2-3): DAMVIQNPRYQVTQFGKPVTLSCSQTLNHNVMYWYQQKSSQAPKLLFHYYDKDFNNEADTPDNFQSRRPNTSFCFLDIRSPGLGDTAMYLCATSRGDLEAKDTQYFGPGTRLTVL.

The chain couples TRBV6-2 or TRBV6-3 to TRBJ2-7; D tentatively fits TRBD1 or TRBD2 (5 bases each). Trimming removed 6 bases at V and 2 bases at J, with 8 bases between. The CDR3 runs 12 residues. The germline V gene encodes CDR1 MNHEY and CDR2 SVGEGT. DNA of the CDR3: TGTGCCAGCAGCTCGGGGCCCTACGAGCAGTACTTC. Translated, it gives CASSSGPYEQYF.